Sequencing of this T cell receptor (beta chain) was carried out in a study of identical twins listed by TCRdb under 2016. Regarding the complete study: To test whether fetal clonotypes persist, this study deep-sequenced TCR alpha and beta repertoires from monozygotic twins, from unrelated adults of various ages, and from cord blood. To rule out contamination, the twin experiments were replicated at different times with different library preparation protocols.

Results and caveats for the whole study, not just this receptor: Zero-insertion analyses could be partly confounded by invariant T cells such as MAIT and iNKT, although diverse VJ usage argued against such confounding for most clonotypes. Excess twin sharing in beta out-of-frame sequences was weaker because fewer shared sequences lowered the signal-to-noise ratio. Out-of-frame TCR alpha sharing in monozygotic twins was systematically underestimated by recombination models, whereas sharing between unrelated individuals was in agreement with the recombination models. Compared with coincidental sharing between unrelated individuals, out-of-frame TCR alpha sequences shared between twins had an excess of sequences with low generation probability. Fewer insertions were carried by abundant cord blood beta clonotypes, a similar but weaker trend appeared in young adult naive repertoires, and no such trend appeared in memory repertoires. Conclusions relied on cross-sectional statistical analysis, since the same donors could not be followed over many years.

Libraries were built with 5' RACE. The instrument given in TCRdb is Illumina HiSeq 2000. Template switching added a universal primer binding site, and the final cDNA carried a unique molecular identifier that allowed TCR cDNA molecules to be counted accurately. Specific primers in the conserved constant-segment region were used to synthesize first-strand cDNA for TCR alpha and beta chains. To control for contamination, every cDNA library was double barcoded, receiving both a SMART-Mk sample barcode and Illumina barcodes. Two successive PCR steps introduced TruSeq adapter sequences along with Illumina sample barcodes. The TCR alpha and beta cDNA libraries were sequenced on the Illumina HiSeq platform using custom primers. In the paper's pipeline: MiGEC processed the raw reads to extract unique molecular identifiers, while MiXCR was used to determine the CDR3 positions. Recombination models were inferred per individual with the repgenHMM and IGoR tools using an EM algorithm. Shared clonotype analysis was performed with the tcR package in R, normalizing sharing by the product of cloneset sizes. Out-of-frame nonproductive sequences were analyzed to study raw recombination free of thymic and clonal selection effects. Through fastp at Q25 and MiXCR, TCRdb rebuilt clones from the public reads, retaining in-frame beta chains. Each CDR3 protein appears once, grouped with its most common genes and DNA. The V and J calls shown here were made by TCRdb, not taken from the authors' results. The sample profile shows about 240,000 distinct CDR3 sequences; over 9.5% of them were found once. 10% of the sample lies in the top ten.

Clipping removes 3 bases from V and 2 bases from J, with 3 as the unmatched junction base count. Sequences WNHNN (CDR1) and SYGVQD (CDR2) are obtained from the germline V gene (reference sequence). The CDR3 holds 15 amino acids from the cysteine to the phenylalanine. CDR3 DNA only is kept here, 45 bases in frame from base 1. About this clonotype itself: It lacks a known antigen. Per-base qualities were not stored, and no clone one base away is much larger.

Every donor in the study was a healthy Caucasian. Miltenyi CD45RO+ enrichment and human naive T-cell isolation kits were used to isolate memory (CD45RO+) and naive T cells from PBMC. The sequenced sample was memory T cells sorted from blood. This sample's cell subset or site label indicates: CD45RO+ enriched T cells. The receptor chain draws on TRBV10-1 and TRBJ2-1, with 8 bases aligning to TRBD1. The sequence came from a man in his forties or fifties in good health. The encoded CDR3 is CASSEWTGPYNEQFF. The nucleotides are TGCGCCAGCAGTGAATGGACAGGGCCCTACAATGAGCAGTTCTTC.